This T cell receptor beta chain was retrieved from a study of blood T cell repertoires in COVID-19. The count of this clone is one. Original handling: Using reference gene primer amplification, nucleated cell counts were estimated. Sequencing was performed with immunoSEQ multiplex PCR; in TCRdb, only in-frame clones are kept and a portion is missing. V and J calls and clone size are those listed in that table; D and trimming were worked out from the DNA. The sample holds roughly 200,000 clones, 88% seen once. Material for sequencing was peripheral blood. This clonotype was sampled from a middle-aged man with active or convalescent COVID-19.

Here the CDR3 DNA reads TGTGCCAGCAGCCCAGGCTTTAACTATGGCTACACCTTC. As protein: CASSPGFNYGYTF. This chain joins TRBV7-3 and TRBJ1-2; D is unclear. CDR1 and CDR2 from the germline V gene are SGHTA and FQGTGA. This CDR3 is 13 amino acids long. V lost 5 bases to trimming and J lost 1 base, with 8 bases between them.